The next 18 T cell receptor beta chains were all read from a single sample in a study of blood T cell repertoires in COVID-19. Profiling relied on immunoSEQ multiplex PCR, and the TCRdb table lists in-frame clones only, not all of them. Among fewer than 200,000 clones listed, over 80% were seen once. The sample was peripheral blood. These receptors were collected from a woman in her 70s with acute or convalescent COVID-19.

Only a few counts were recorded for this clone. The rearrangement links TRBV9 to TRBJ2-2; TRBD1 is a possible D gene (6 bases). Germline assignment: CDR1 SGDLS and CDR2 YYNGEE. The CDR3 spans 16 residues. V lost 0 bases and J lost 4, with 13 bases in between. The CDR3 nucleotides are TGTGCCAGCAGCGTAGAAACAGGGCGTCGCACCGGGGAGCTGTTTTTT. Protein: CASSVETGRRTGELFF.

This clone has more than one count but fewer than ten. The chain combines TRBV24-1 with TRBJ1-5; tentative D call: TRBD1 (6 bases). Trimming left V 4 bases short and J 0 bases short, with 15 bases between. CDR3 size: 17 residues. CDR1 is KGHDR and CDR2 is SFDVKD in the germline V gene. CDR3 nucleotide sequence: TGTGCCACCAGTGACCCCCGGACAGAAGATAGCAATCAGCCCCAGCATTTT. It translates to CATSDPRTEDSNQPQHF.

This clone was counted once. CDR3 in amino acids: CASSVGSAGEIPYEQYF. For the CDR3, the DNA is TGTGCCAGCAGCGTAGGGTCCGCGGGGGAGATACCCTACGAGCAGTACTTC. The chain recombines TRBV9 with TRBJ2-7; 7 nucleotides agree with TRBD2. The V segment lost 0 bases and the J segment 2 bases; nucleotides outside the gene matches: 11. Looked up from germline, CDR1 is SGDLS and CDR2 is YYNGEE. There are 17 residues in the CDR3.

The V call is TRBV6-2 or TRBV6-3, the J call TRBJ2-5; 7 bases are shared with TRBD1. Germline V gene sequence: CDR1 MNHEY, CDR2 SVGEGT. The CDR3 extends over 16 amino acids. V shed 4 bases, J shed 2 bases, and the junction held 10 bases outside the gene matches. This CDR3 is CASSLDRVLSQETQYF. In nucleotides, the CDR3 is TGTGCCAGCAGTTTAGACAGGGTACTATCGCAAGAGACCCAGTACTTC.

This clone was picked up one time. This rearrangement joins TRBV5-1 to TRBJ2-7; a possible D gene is TRBD1 (6 bases). The germline V gene encodes CDR1 SGHRS and CDR2 YFSETQ. The CDR3 totals 15 residues. V was trimmed by 4 bases and J by 2 bases, leaving 16 bases between them. The CDR3 is CASSVLDSLTYEQYF. The DNA of the CDR3 is TGCGCCAGCAGCGTCTTGGACAGCTTAACCTACGAGCAGTACTTC.

The J gene is TRBJ2-7, the V gene TRBV10-3; 14 bases align to TRBD2. This CDR3 region has 14 residues. Germline CDR1 is ENHRY and CDR2 is SYGVKD. V was clipped by 6 bases and J by 4 bases; unmatched bases: 2. The CDR3 sequence is CAIRGTSGSYEQYF. CDR3 DNA sequence: TGTGCCATCAGGGGGACTAGCGGGAGTTACGAGCAGTACTTC.

J is TRBJ1-2 and V is TRBV30; D unresolved. In germline, CDR1 is GTSNPN, CDR2 SVGIG (reference sequence). The length of the CDR3 is 12 residues. The V end was cut by 2 bases, the J end by 5 bases, with 9 bases between. In nucleotides, the CDR3 is TGTGCCTGGAGTATAGCTGTTTATGGCTACACCTTC. It yields the protein CAWSIAVYGYTF.

The chain is built from TRBV27 and TRBJ2-7, with 7 bases identical to TRBD2. In germline, CDR1 is MNHEY, CDR2 SMNVEV (reference sequence). The CDR3 has 15 amino acids. The J segment lost 1 base and the V segment lost 6 bases, leaving 9 bases of the junction unmatched. CDR3 amino acids: CASRKLTSSSYEQYF. For the CDR3, the DNA is TGTGCCAGCAGGAAATTGACTAGCTCATCCTACGAGCAGTACTTC.

The chain recombines TRBV25-1 with TRBJ2-3; tentatively, D is TRBD2 (6 bases). Trimming pared 0 bases from V and 2 bases from J, leaving 15 bases between. Germline V gene lookup returns CDR1 MGHDK and CDR2 SYGVNS. This CDR3 has 17 residues. This chain's CDR3 is CASSEYGIGTVTDTQYF. CDR3 nucleotide sequence: TGTGCCAGCAGTGAATACGGGATAGGGACTGTCACAGATACGCAGTATTTT. Full variable domain (rest looked up from reference TRBV25-1 and TRBJ2-3): EADIYQTPRYLVIGTGKKITLECSQTMGHDKMYWYQQDPGMELHLIHYSYGVNSTEKGDLSSESTVSRIRTEHFPLTLESARPSHTSQYLCASSEYGIGTVTDTQYFGPGTRLTVL.

The rearrangement links TRBV27 to TRBJ2-7, with a tentative D call TRBD1 (5 bases). The CDR3 contains 17 residues. Trimming removed 0 bases at V and 0 bases at J, with 15 bases between. CDR1 is MNHEY and CDR2 is SMNVEV in the germline V gene (reference sequence). CDR3 nucleotide sequence: TGTGCCAGCAGTTTATCGATAGGACAACACCTCTCCTACGAGCAGTACTTC. Translating it yields CASSLSIGQHLSYEQYF.

The chain recombines TRBV9 with TRBJ2-5; no definite D call. This CDR3 contains 13 residues. Germline CDR1 and CDR2: SGDLS and YYNGEE. V dropped 3 bases and J dropped 4 bases, with 10 bases sitting between them. CDR3 sequence: CASSAPGRETQYF. The CDR3 DNA follows: TGTGCCAGCAGCGCGCCTGGGCGAGAGACCCAGTACTTC.

V is TRBV6-5 and J is TRBJ1-5, with 9 bases aligning to TRBD1. The CDR3 runs 14 residues. Germline loops: CDR1 MNHEY, CDR2 SVGAGI. Trimming took 7 bases from V and 2 from J; bases not matched to a gene: 3. CDR3 residues: CASTWTGGNQPQHF. The CDR3 nucleotides are TGTGCCAGCACCTGGACAGGGGGCAATCAGCCCCAGCATTTT.

The chain combines TRBV6-5 with TRBJ1-3; TRBD1 is a possible D gene (6 bases). The CDR3 contains 11 residues. V lost 6 bases, J lost 8 bases, and 8 bases lay in between. Germline V gene lookup returns CDR1 MNHEY and CDR2 SVGAGI. CDR3 sequence: CASRRGYTIYF. The CDR3 DNA reads as TGTGCCAGCAGAAGGGGGTACACCATATATTTT.

The J gene is TRBJ2-7, the V gene TRBV7-9, with D hard to call. V was cut by 2 bases and J by 0 bases, with 5 bases left in between. This CDR3 has 13 amino acids. Germline-derived CDR1 and CDR2 are SEHNR and FQNEAQ (reference sequence). In DNA form, the CDR3 reads TGTGCCAGCAGCTTAATGAGCTCCTACGAGCAGTACTTC. The encoded protein is CASSLMSSYEQYF.

V gene TRBV5-1 combines with J gene TRBJ2-3; D possibly corresponds to TRBD1 (6 bases). The CDR3 length is 16 residues. Germline V gene data show CDR1 as SGHRS and CDR2 as YFSETQ. Trimming took 0 bases from V and 2 from J, leaving 13 bases between them. The DNA for the CDR3 is TGCGCCAGCAGCTTGGGTGGGACACATTCCACAGATACGCAGTATTTT. Amino acid sequence: CASSLGGTHSTDTQYF.

This clone was detected only a few times. The chain recombines TRBV19 with TRBJ1-1, with D maybe TRBD1 (6 bases). V was pared by 3 bases and J by 3 bases, with 17 bases between. From germline, CDR1 is LNHDA and CDR2 SQIVND (reference sequence). The CDR3 loop spans 16 amino acids. In DNA form, the CDR3 reads TGTGCCAGTAGTATCCTCGCCGGGACACTCGACACTGAAGCTTTCTTT. Its translation is CASSILAGTLDTEAFF.

The CDR3 region is CASSQEGGYEQYF. The CDR3 DNA reads TGCGCCAGCAGCCAAGAGGGCGGGTACGAGCAGTACTTC. The gene calls are TRBV4-1 and TRBJ2-7, with D perhaps TRBD2 (5 bases). The CDR3 loop spans 13 amino acids. Germline values: CDR1 MGHRA, CDR2 YSYEKL. Trimming left V 0 bases short and J 4 bases short, with 7 bases between.

The V gene is TRBV16, the J gene TRBJ2-3, with 7 nucleotides matching TRBD2. The germline V gene has CDR1 KGHSY and CDR2 FQNENV. Unmatched junction bases numbered 3, after V lost 7 bases and J lost 2 bases. This CDR3 contains 13 residues. DNA of the CDR3: TGTGCCAGCACCCGACTAGCCACAGATACGCAGTATTTT. This translates into CASTRLATDTQYF.